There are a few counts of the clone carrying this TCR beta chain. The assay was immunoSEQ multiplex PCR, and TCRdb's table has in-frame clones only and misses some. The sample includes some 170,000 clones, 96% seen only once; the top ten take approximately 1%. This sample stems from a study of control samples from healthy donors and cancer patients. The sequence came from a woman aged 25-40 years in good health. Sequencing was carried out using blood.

CDR3 sequence (DNA): TGTGCCAGCAGTTTATATTTTCCGGGACAGTTAAATTCACCCCTCCACTTT. This translates into CASSLYFPGQLNSPLHF. The genes are TRBV27 and TRBJ1-6; 7 bases align to TRBD1. Trimming took 1 base from V and 7 from J; bases not matched to a gene: 10. CDR1 MNHEY and CDR2 SMNVEV come from the germline V gene (reference sequence). This CDR3 contains 17 residues.